Below, 27 T cell receptor beta chains from the same sample are listed, as sequenced in a study of T-cell memory formation after mild COVID-19. TCRdb reprocessed the 5' RACE reads with MiXCR, giving one entry per CDR3 protein. The sample has 300,000 to 350,000 distinct CDR3 sequences, roughly an eighth seen once. Sequenced material: PBMCs or a T cell subset sorted from them (not recorded which). These receptors were collected from a man between 18 and 35 years old who had mild COVID-19 (a few samples of this study predate the infection). Cell type and time point are not known.

This rearrangement joins TRBV28 to TRBJ2-5; TRBD2 matches 13 bases. V lost 5 bases, J lost 3 bases, and 9 bases stayed unmatched. Per the germline V gene, CDR1 is MDHEN and CDR2 is SYDVKM. This CDR3 spans 17 amino acids. The CDR3 region has the DNA TGTGCCAGCAGTCCCAGGACTAGCGGGGGAACTAAAGAGACCCAGTACTTC. Its protein product is CASSPRTSGGTKETQYF.

This clonotype occurred a few times. The rearrangement joins TRBV12-3 or TRBV12-4 to TRBJ2-3; a possible D gene is TRBD1 (6 bases). This CDR3 is 13 amino acids long. V lost 10 bases, J lost 0 bases, and 11 bases lay in between. As DNA, the CDR3 is TGTGCCAACCAAAGGGGGAGCACAGATACGCAGTATTTT. This gives the protein CANQRGSTDTQYF.

The chain carries TRBV20-1 and TRBJ2-5; D unclear. The V gene lost 3 bases and the J gene lost 2 bases, with 10 bases spanning the gap. The CDR3 runs 13 residues. Looked up from germline, CDR1 is DFQATT and CDR2 is SNEGSKA (reference sequence). The CDR3 DNA is TGCAGTGCTAGTAACGGGTTTCAAGAGACCCAGTACTTC. It translates to CSASNGFQETQYF.

This clonotype was seen a few times. An end of the junction does not agree with germline; a read error may underlie this. The chain links TRBV11-2 to TRBJ2-1; D tentatively fits TRBD1 or TRBD2 (5 bases each). The germline V gene has CDR1 SGHAT and CDR2 FQNNGV. The CDR3 has 11 amino acids. The DNA of the CDR3 is TGTGCCAGCAGCCCATCGAGGGGCAGAAGCTTC. It encodes CASSPSRGRSF.

The V gene is TRBV7-9, the J gene TRBJ2-3; D may be TRBD1 (5 bases). The CDR3 length is 15 residues. The germline V gene has CDR1 SEHNR and CDR2 FQNEAQ (reference sequence). V gave up 3 bases and J gave up 2 bases, with 12 bases separating them. The CDR3, as DNA: TGTGCCAGCAGCTTTAAGGGGTGGGCCACAGATACGCAGTATTTT. It translates to CASSFKGWATDTQYF.

This chain connects TRBV30 to TRBJ1-3; D gene ambiguous. The V end was cut by 2 bases, the J end by 0 bases, with 5 bases between. This CDR3 contains 13 residues. CDR1 is GTSNPN, CDR2 SVGIG, per germline (reference sequence). The chain's CDR3 is CAWSTSSGNTIYF. The DNA for the CDR3 is TGTGCCTGGAGTACCAGCTCTGGAAACACCATATATTTT.

The V gene is TRBV12-3 or TRBV12-4, the J gene TRBJ2-5; D call uncertain. The CDR3 is 15 residues long. Trimming took off 5 bases at V and 5 bases at J, with 18 bases between the two ends. CDR3 DNA: TGTGCCAGCAGTCCAAGTCCTAGGGTCGGGGAGACCCAGTACTTC. This gives the protein CASSPSPRVGETQYF.

There are a few counts of this clonotype. The V call is TRBV5-5, the J call TRBJ1-6; no clear D. Germline V gene lookup returns CDR1 SGHKS and CDR2 YYEKEE (reference sequence). The CDR3 has 14 amino acids. The V and J ends lost 1 base and 8 bases respectively, with 10 bases between them. This chain's CDR3 is CASSLRARDSPLHF. CDR3 DNA sequence: TGTGCCAGCAGCTTGCGGGCAAGGGATTCACCCCTCCACTTT.

V gene TRBV5-1 combines with J gene TRBJ2-1; maybe TRBD2 (6 bases). The germline V and J ends were trimmed by 4 bases and 0 bases, with 17 bases remaining between them. Germline V lookup: CDR1 SGHRS, CDR2 YFSETQ. The CDR3 runs 17 residues. This CDR3 is CASSPGGAMSSYNEQFF. CDR3 coding DNA: TGCGCCAGCAGCCCCGGAGGGGCGATGAGCTCCTACAATGAGCAGTTCTTC. Supplemented by reference TRBV5-1 and TRBJ2-1, the full variable domain reads KAGVTQTPRYLIKTRGQQVTLSCSPISGHRSVSWYQQTPGQGLQFLFEYFSETQRNKGNFPGRFSGRQFSNSRSEMNVSTLELGDSALYLCASSPGGAMSSYNEQFFGPGTRLTVL.

The chain has TRBV5-6 and TRBJ1-5; possibly TRBD1 for D (6 bases). This CDR3 is 18 amino acids long. The germline CDR1 and CDR2 sequences are SGHDT and YYEEEE. The V gene lost 0 bases and the J gene lost 0 bases, with 16 bases spanning the gap. Written as DNA, the CDR3 is TGTGCCAGCAGCTTGGTAGGGACAAAACAAACTAGCAATCAGCCCCAGCATTTT. The encoded protein is CASSLVGTKQTSNQPQHF. Full variable domain (remainder filled in from reference TRBV5-6 and TRBJ1-5): DAGVTQSPTHLIKTRGQQVTLRCSPKSGHDTVSWYQQALGQGPQFIFQYYEEEERQRGNFPDRFSGHQFPNYSSELNVNALLLGDSALYLCASSLVGTKQTSNQPQHFGDGTRLSIL.

This chain links TRBV5-5 with TRBJ2-5; D possibly corresponds to TRBD1 (5 bases). The CDR3 runs to 17 residues. Germline assignment: CDR1 SGHKS and CDR2 YYEKEE (reference sequence). V gave up 4 bases and J gave up 4 bases, with 23 bases separating them. The CDR3 region is CASSLFVIKGPGETQYF. The DNA of the CDR3 is TGTGCCAGCAGCCTCTTCGTGATCAAGGGGCCGGGAGAGACCCAGTACTTC.

This clonotype was recorded a few times. The chain uses TRBV18 and TRBJ1-6; the match to TRBD1 covers 8 bases. The CDR3 length is 15 residues. Trimming removed 3 bases from V and 8 bases from J; junction bases left unmatched: 6. Germline loops: CDR1 KGHSH, CDR2 LQKENI. CDR3 sequence reads: CASSPAGTGDSPLHF. In DNA form, the CDR3 reads TGTGCCAGCTCACCCGCCGGGACAGGTGATTCACCCCTCCACTTT.

The chain links TRBV12-3 or TRBV12-4 to TRBJ2-7; unclear D gene. The CDR3 consists of 14 residues. Between the trimmed V and J ends, which lost 2 bases and 4 bases, there was a span of 12 bases. This CDR3 reads CASSLLVANYEQYF. In DNA form, the CDR3 reads TGTGCCAGCAGTTTACTCGTGGCCAATTACGAGCAGTACTTC.

V and J are TRBV9 and TRBJ2-1, with a tentative D call TRBD2 (7 bases). The V end lost 2 bases, the J end lost 6 bases, and 12 bases lay between the germline ends. Germline V CDR1 and CDR2: SGDLS, YYNGEE. The CDR3 consists of 14 residues. CDR3 sequence reads: CASSVRGGVNEQFF. The CDR3, as DNA: TGTGCCAGCAGCGTCAGGGGAGGGGTCAATGAGCAGTTCTTC. Supplemented by reference TRBV9 and TRBJ2-1, the full variable domain reads DSGVTQTPKHLITATGQRVTLRCSPRSGDLSVYWYQQSLDQGLQFLIQYYNGEERAKGNILERFSAQQFPDLHSELNLSSLELGDSALYFCASSVRGGVNEQFFGPGTRLTVL.

This clonotype was observed a handful of times. This sequence joins TRBV7-9 and TRBJ1-6, with TRBD1 matching 8 bases. This CDR3 has 17 amino acids. The J segment lost 9 bases and the V segment lost 3 bases, leaving 13 bases of the junction unmatched. Looked up from germline, CDR1 is SEHNR and CDR2 is FQNEAQ (reference sequence). The CDR3 protein is CASSLASGTGFSSPLHF. CDR3 nucleotides: TGTGCCAGCAGCTTGGCCTCCGGGACAGGCTTTAGTTCACCCCTCCACTTT.

This chain connects TRBV5-1 to TRBJ2-1; 7 nucleotides line up with TRBD1. This CDR3 has 15 residues. The V segment lost 4 bases and the J segment 8 bases; nucleotides outside the gene matches: 12. Germline CDR1 and CDR2: SGHRS and YFSETQ. CDR3 residues: CASSRPQGVRDEQFF. The CDR3 nucleotides read TGCGCCAGCAGCCGACCGCAGGGGGTCAGGGATGAGCAGTTCTTC.

The CDR3 loop is CASSLEWTGYYEQYF. The CDR3 region has the DNA TGTGCCAGCAGCCTCGAATGGACAGGGTACTACGAGCAGTACTTC. The chain has TRBV7-2 and TRBJ2-7; 8 nucleotides agree with TRBD1. J gave up 3 bases and V 5 bases, and 9 bases lay outside the gene matches. This CDR3 has 15 amino acids. The germline gives CDR1 SGHTA, CDR2 FQGNSA.

This clonotype turned up a few times. The chain couples TRBV12-2 to TRBJ2-5. TRBV12-2 has pseudogene status. The CDR3 is 14 residues long. The CDR3 protein is CASRLGSSQETQYF. The CDR3 DNA follows: TGTGCAAGTCGCTTAGGGTCCTCCCAAGAGACCCAGTACTTC.

This clonotype came up a few times. The CDR3 nucleotides are TGCGCCAGCAGCCAAACCCCGAGGGGGGTAGATACGCAGTATTTT. It encodes CASSQTPRGVDTQYF. The rearrangement uses TRBV4-3 and TRBJ2-3; the D call may be TRBD1 or TRBD2 (6 bases each). With 2 bases removed from V and 5 bases from J, the gap between germline ends came to 14 bases. This CDR3 is 15 amino acids long. Germline V gene data show CDR1 as LGHNA and CDR2 as YSLEER.

In its sample, this clonotype was seen a few times. This chain links TRBV7-9 with TRBJ1-6, with TRBD1 identical over 7 bases. V lost 3 bases to trimming and J lost 8 bases; unmatched junction nucleotides: 4. The CDR3 runs to 14 residues. Germline-derived CDR1 and CDR2 are SEHNR and FQNEAQ (reference sequence). CDR3 DNA sequence: TGTGCCAGCAGCTTCACACAGGGGTATTCACCCCTCCACTTT. Its translation: CASSFTQGYSPLHF.

This clonotype was found many times. The chain carries TRBV6-5 and TRBJ1-2; a weak D match, TRBD1 (6 bases). V gave up 6 bases and J gave up 7 bases, with 9 bases separating them. CDR3 length equals 11 residues. Germline CDR1 reads MNHEY; CDR2 reads SVGAGI. In DNA, the CDR3 is TGTGCCAGCAGCCCGGGGGCTGGCTACACCTTC. Residues: CASSPGAGYTF.

The chain combines TRBV5-1 with TRBJ2-1, with 7 bases aligning to TRBD1. This CDR3 region has 13 residues. Germline CDR1 reads SGHRS; CDR2 reads YFSETQ. The V segment lost 0 bases and the J segment 9 bases; nucleotides outside the gene matches: 3. The CDR3 sequence: CASSLGQGVEQFF. The CDR3, as DNA: TGCGCCAGCAGCTTGGGGCAGGGGGTTGAGCAGTTCTTC.

This clonotype occurred a few times. V is TRBV5-1 and J is TRBJ1-1, with TRBD1 matching over 8 bases. J was trimmed by 1 base and V by 4 bases; bases with no gene match: 3. The CDR3 is 14 amino acids. Germline assignment: CDR1 SGHRS and CDR2 YFSETQ. The CDR3 bases are TGCGCCAGCAGCGGGGGACAGGAGAACACTGAAGCTTTCTTT. Translation gives CASSGGQENTEAFF.

The sample holds a few counts of this clonotype. This chain uses TRBV6-2 or TRBV6-3 with TRBJ2-2; 7 positions match TRBD1. Germline V CDR1 and CDR2: MNHEY, SVGEGT. Unmatched junction bases numbered 9, after V lost 5 bases and J lost 3 bases. The CDR3 runs 16 residues. CDR3 coding DNA: TGTGCCAGCAGTAGGGACAGCGGATTACACACCGGGGAGCTGTTTTTT. Amino acid sequence: CASSRDSGLHTGELFF.

The chain links TRBV12-3 or TRBV12-4 to TRBJ2-1, with 13 nucleotides matching TRBD2. The CDR3 runs 16 residues. V lost 5 bases and J lost 8; bases outside the gene matches: 9. CDR3 coding DNA: TGTGCCAGCAGTCCCTCAGGACTAGCGGGGGTCGATGAGCAGTTCTTC. Its translation is CASSPSGLAGVDEQFF.

The genes are TRBV4-3 and TRBJ2-6; TRBD1 matches 8 bases. The V and J ends lost 2 bases and 3 bases, in that order; junction bases with no gene match: 6. CDR1 LGHNA and CDR2 YSLEER come from the germline V gene. CDR3 size: 17 residues. The CDR3 spells CASSQYRTGLGANVLTF. CDR3 bases: TGCGCCAGCAGCCAATACCGGACAGGGCTTGGGGCCAACGTCCTGACTTTC.

The chain has TRBV28 and TRBJ1-1, with TRBD1 as a possible D gene (6 bases). The length of the CDR3 is 14 residues. The germline CDR1 and CDR2 sequences are MDHEN and SYDVKM. Trimming removed 5 bases at V and 1 base at J, with 11 bases between. CDR3 DNA: TGTGCCAGCAGTCCCGGGACAACGAACACTGAAGCTTTCTTT. Amino acid sequence: CASSPGTTNTEAFF.